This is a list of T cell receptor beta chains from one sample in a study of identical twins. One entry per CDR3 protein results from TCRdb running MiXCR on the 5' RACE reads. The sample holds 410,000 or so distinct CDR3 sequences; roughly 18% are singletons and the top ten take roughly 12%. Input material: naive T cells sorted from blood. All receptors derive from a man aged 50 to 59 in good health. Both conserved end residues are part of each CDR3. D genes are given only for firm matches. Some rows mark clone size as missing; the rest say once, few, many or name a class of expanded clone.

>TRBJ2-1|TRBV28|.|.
TGTGCCAGCAGTTTATGGGACAGATACAATGAGCAGTTCTTC
CASSLWDRYNEQFF
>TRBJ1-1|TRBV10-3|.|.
TGTGCCTCTACCGGACTGACCAACACTGAAGCTTTCTTT
CASTGLTNTEAFF
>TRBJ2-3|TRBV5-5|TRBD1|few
TGTGCCAGCAGCCCGGGACAGTTGGTCACAGATACGCAGTATTTT
CASSPGQLVTDTQYF
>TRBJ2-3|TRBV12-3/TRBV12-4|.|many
TGTGCCAGCAGTTTCTCGGCAGGGACGGATACGCAGTATTTT
CASSFSAGTDTQYF
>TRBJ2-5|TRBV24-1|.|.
TGTGCCACCAGTGATTGGCAAGAGACCCAGTACTTC
CATSDWQETQYF
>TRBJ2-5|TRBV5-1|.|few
TGCGCCAGCAGCCCCGGGGTGAAGGGTTCGGAGACCCAGTACTTC
CASSPGVKGSETQYF
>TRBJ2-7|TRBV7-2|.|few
TGTGCCAGCAGCCCCCGCCCCTCCTACGAGCAGTACTTC
CASSPRPSYEQYF
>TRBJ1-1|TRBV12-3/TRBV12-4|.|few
TGTGCCAGCAGTTTAAGATTGAGCACTGAAGCTTTCTTT
CASSLRLSTEAFF
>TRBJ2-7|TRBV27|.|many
TGTGCCAGCTACCCAGGGGGGAGCTCCTACGAGCAGTACTTC
CASYPGGSSYEQYF
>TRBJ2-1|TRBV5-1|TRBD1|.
TGCGCCAGCAGCTTAATTGGACAGGGGTATTTTTCCTACAATGAGCAGTTCTTC
CASSLIGQGYFSYNEQFF
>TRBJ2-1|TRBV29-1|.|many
TGCAGCACGCAGGGGGGGGGCAATGAGCAGTTCTTC
CSTQGGGNEQFF
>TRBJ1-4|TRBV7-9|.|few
TGTGCCAGCAGCCCTCGTACAGGGAGCGAAATTGAAAAACTGTTTTTT
CASSPRTGSEIEKLFF
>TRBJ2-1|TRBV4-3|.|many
TGCGCCAGCAGCCAAGGGGTTGGGAGTGAGCAGTTCTTC
CASSQGVGSEQFF
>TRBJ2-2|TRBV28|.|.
TGTGCCAGCAGTTTATACACCTTCACGGGCACCGGGGAGCTGTTTTTT
CASSLYTFTGTGELFF
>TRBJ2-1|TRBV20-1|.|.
TGCAGTGCTAGCGACTATAGCTCCTACAATGAGCAGTTCTTC
CSASDYSSYNEQFF
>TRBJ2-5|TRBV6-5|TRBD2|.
TGTGCCAGCAGTTACTCAGGGCTAGCGGGGGGGCGGGGCCAAGAGACCCAGTACTTC
CASSYSGLAGGRGQETQYF
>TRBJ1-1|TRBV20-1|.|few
TGCAGTGCTAGTCCGCAGGTCCGGAACACTGAAGCTTTCTTT
CSASPQVRNTEAFF
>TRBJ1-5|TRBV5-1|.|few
TGCGCCAGCAGCTTGGATCCAGAGCGCAATCAGCCCCAGCATTTT
CASSLDPERNQPQHF
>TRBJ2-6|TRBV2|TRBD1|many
TGTGCCAGCAGTGGACAGGGGATCTCTGGGGCCAACGTCCTGACTTTC
CASSGQGISGANVLTF
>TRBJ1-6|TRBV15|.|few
TGTGCCACCAGCAGAGATCTTTCGAACCGGGGAATCCACTTT
CATSRDLSNRGIHF
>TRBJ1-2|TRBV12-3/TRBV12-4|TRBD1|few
TGTGCCAGCAGTTTAGCTCACACCGGGACAGGGGTTTCTCCCTATGGCTACACCTTC
CASSLAHTGTGVSPYGYTF
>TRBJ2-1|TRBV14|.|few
TGTGCCAGCAGCCATGGACCCTATCTAGCGTTCAATGAGCAGTTCTTC
CASSHGPYLAFNEQFF
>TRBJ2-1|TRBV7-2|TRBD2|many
TGTGCCAGCAGAAGATTCGTAAGCGGGGGGGTCTACAATGAGCAGTTCTTC
CASRRFVSGGVYNEQFF
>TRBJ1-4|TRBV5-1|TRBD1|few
TGCGCCAGCAGCTCGTCCGGGACAGCGGGTGAAAAACTGTTTTTT
CASSSSGTAGEKLFF
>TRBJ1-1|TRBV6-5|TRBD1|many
TGTGCCAGCAGTTCGGACAGGGGGATCACTGAAGCTTTCTTT
CASSSDRGITEAFF
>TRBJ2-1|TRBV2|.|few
TGTGCCAGCAGCAGGGATGGCTCCTACAATGAGCAGTTCTTC
CASSRDGSYNEQFF
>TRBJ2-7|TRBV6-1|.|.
TGTGCCAGCAGGACCGGGGACATCTCAAACTCCTACGAGCAGTACTTC
CASRTGDISNSYEQYF
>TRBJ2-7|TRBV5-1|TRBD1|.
TGCGCCAGCAGCTTGGCGGGGACAGCCCTTTCCTACGAGCAGTACTTC
CASSLAGTALSYEQYF
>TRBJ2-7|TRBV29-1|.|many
TGCAGCGTTGAAGAAACCTACGAGCAGTACTTC
CSVEETYEQYF